The 8 T cell receptor beta chains below were found in one sample sequenced in a study of beta chain features in type 1 diabetes. Reverse transcribing all isolated RNA meant expressed TCRB transcripts were sequenced. TCRdb's table, derived via immunoSEQ multiplex PCR, lists solely in-frame clones and lacks some. The sample lists roughly 170,000 clones, about 13% occurring once. Sequenced input: central memory CD4+ T cells from blood. The receptors here all came from a woman between 18 and 29 years old in good health.

This clone has a handful of counts. The chain employs TRBV5-6 and TRBJ2-5; D might be TRBD1 (5 bases). The germline V gene encodes CDR1 SGHDT and CDR2 YYEEEE. The length of the CDR3 is 16 residues. Trimming took 4 bases from V and 0 from J, leaving 16 bases between them. Written as DNA, the CDR3 is TGTGCCAGCAGCCTTCGGGCAGGGATCTACCAAGAGACCCAGTACTTC. This codes for CASSLRAGIYQETQYF. The full variable domain, completed using reference TRBV5-6 and TRBJ2-5, is DAGVTQSPTHLIKTRGQQVTLRCSPKSGHDTVSWYQQALGQGPQFIFQYYEEEERQRGNFPDRFSGHQFPNYSSELNVNALLLGDSALYLCASSLRAGIYQETQYFGPGTRLLVL.

This clone showed up just a few times. V usage is TRBV6-1 and J usage is TRBJ1-2; D might be TRBD1 (5 bases). The germline V gene has CDR1 MNHNS and CDR2 SASEGT. CDR3 length: 14 residues. The V end lost 1 base, the J end lost 4 bases, and 10 bases lay between the germline ends. Here the CDR3 DNA reads TGTGCCAGCAGTGAAGACGCGGGACGCTATGGCTACACCTTC. Translating it yields CASSEDAGRYGYTF.

V gene TRBV6-5 combines with J gene TRBJ2-7, with TRBD2 matching over 7 bases. Germline CDR1 MNHEY, CDR2 SVGAGI. V was clipped by 4 bases and J by 0 bases; unmatched bases: 9. The length of the CDR3 is 16 residues. CDR3 sequence reads: CASSSRGGGNSYEQYF. The CDR3 DNA follows: TGTGCCAGCAGTTCCCGCGGGGGTGGTAACTCCTACGAGCAGTACTTC.

V gene TRBV5-1 combines with J gene TRBJ2-1; D might be TRBD2 (5 bases). V was clipped by 0 bases and J by 6 bases, with 7 bases between them. Germline lookup yields CDR1 SGHRS and CDR2 YFSETQ. This CDR3 spans 13 amino acids. Here the CDR3 DNA reads TGCGCCAGCAGCTTGGGAGCGGTCAATGAGCAGTTCTTC. It yields the protein CASSLGAVNEQFF.

This clone was seen at least ten times. The chain has TRBV29-1 and TRBJ2-7; D remains unclear. The CDR3 has 12 amino acids. Germline-derived CDR1 and CDR2 are SQVTM and ANQGSEA. V was cut by 1 base and J by 4 bases, with 8 bases left in between. CDR3 amino acids: CSVEVVRYEQYF. CDR3 nucleotides: TGCAGCGTTGAAGTCGTTCGGTACGAGCAGTACTTC.

In DNA, the CDR3 is TGTGCCTGGGGGGGACTAGCAGGTTACAATGAGCAGTTCTTC. As protein: CAWGGLAGYNEQFF. The V and J genes are TRBV30 and TRBJ2-1; 9 bases are shared with TRBD2. Losses at the gene ends were 5 bases for V and 4 bases for J; bases not matched to a gene: 6. The germline CDR1 and CDR2 sequences are GTSNPN and SVGIG (reference sequence). The CDR3 consists of 14 residues. Full variable domain (outside the CDR3, taken from reference TRBV30 and TRBJ2-1): SQTIHQWPATLVQPVGSPLSLECTVEGTSNPNLYWYRQAAGRGLQLLFYSVGIGQISSEVPQNLSASRPQDRQFILSSKKLLLSDSGFYLCAWGGLAGYNEQFFGPGTRLTVL.

The V gene is TRBV4-1, the J gene TRBJ2-1; the match to TRBD2 covers 7 bases. This CDR3 comprises 16 residues. Germline V gene data show CDR1 as MGHRA and CDR2 as YSYEKL. V was pared by 3 bases and J by 8 bases, with 13 bases of the junction left unmatched. The DNA of the CDR3 is TGCGCCAGCAGCCACCGCCAAGCCGCGGGGGTGGATGAGCAGTTCTTC. This gives the protein CASSHRQAAGVDEQFF.

The chain recombines TRBV19 with TRBJ2-7; the D is unclear. Trimming took off 3 bases at V and 4 bases at J, with 16 bases between the two ends. From germline, CDR1 is LNHDA and CDR2 SQIVND (reference sequence). This CDR3 comprises 15 residues. In DNA form, the CDR3 reads TGTGCCAGTAGTATGGCCGGGTCCATAGGTTACGAGCAGTACTTC. It is translated as CASSMAGSIGYEQYF. Full variable domain (rest looked up from reference TRBV19 and TRBJ2-7): DGGITQSPKYLFRKEGQNVTLSCEQNLNHDAMYWYRQDPGQGLRLIYYSQIVNDFQKGDIAEGYSVSREKKESFPLTVTSAQKNPTAFYLCASSMAGSIGYEQYFGPGTRLTVT.